Listed below are T cell receptor beta chains from one sample, sequenced in a study of blood T cell repertoires in COVID-19. This table comes from immunoSEQ multiplex PCR, and its TCRdb copy is limited to in-frame clones, with some not included. Here the sample spans a few hundred thousand clones, over 85% being singletons. Sequencing used peripheral blood. Source of these receptors: a woman aged 55-70 years with COVID-19, enrolled during active disease. Both conserved end residues are part of each CDR3. A D gene is named only where the DNA matches it firmly. Some rows mark clone size as missing; the rest say once, few, many or name a class of expanded clone.

16	-	TRBV19	-	TRBJ2-7	TGTGCCAGTAGTATTACGCCGGGACACAGTTCCTACGAGCAGTACTTC	CASSITPGHSSYEQYF
14	-	TRBV18	TRBD1	TRBJ1-6	TGTGCCAGCTCACGGGACAGATATAATTCACCCCTCCACTTT	CASSRDRYNSPLHF
16	-	TRBV6-5	TRBD1	TRBJ1-2	TGTGCCAGCAGTTCTTACCCGGACAGGTCGGACTATGGCTACACCTTC	CASSSYPDRSDYGYTF
15	-	TRBV5-8	-	TRBJ1-5	TGTGCCAGCAGCTTGAGGGGGGGAGGCAATCAGCCCCAGCATTTT	CASSLRGGGNQPQHF
15	-	TRBV4-1	TRBD1	TRBJ1-1	TGCGCCAGCAGCCTGGGACAGGGATATAACACTGAAGCTTTCTTT	CASSLGQGYNTEAFF
15	-	TRBV6-5	-	TRBJ2-4	TGTGCCAGCAGTAGGCAAACAGGGAATTTAAACATTCAGTACTTC	CASSRQTGNLNIQYF
16	-	TRBV19	TRBD2	TRBJ2-3	TGTGCCAGCACGGGACTAGCGGGGGGGCCGGTAGATACGCAGTATTTT	CASTGLAGGPVDTQYF
14	-	TRBV7-9	TRBD1	TRBJ1-1	TGTGCCACGGACAGGGGGGACGGAGACACTGAAGCTTTCTTT	CATDRGDGDTEAFF
14	-	TRBV7-3	TRBD1	TRBJ1-1	TGTGCCAGCAGCTCACAGGGGGCGCCCACTGAAGCTTTCTTT	CASSSQGAPTEAFF
15	-	TRBV5-1	-	TRBJ1-1	TGCGCCAGCAGCAAGGGACACCAGGGCGGCACTGAAGCTTTCTTT	CASSKGHQGGTEAFF
15	-	TRBV18	TRBD1	TRBJ1-4	TGTGCCAGCTCACCACCCACAGGGGTAAATGAAAAACTGTTTTTT	CASSPPTGVNEKLFF
17	-	TRBV28	-	TRBJ2-4	TGTGCCAGCAGTCCCAATGAGGGGGGGGCGACCAAAAACATTCAGTACTTC	CASSPNEGGATKNIQYF
14	-	TRBV19	-	TRBJ2-7	TGTGCCAGTAGTATAGGTCAGGGGTCCTACGAGCAGTACTTC	CASSIGQGSYEQYF
15	-	TRBV18	TRBD2	TRBJ2-1	TGTGCCAGCTCACCTAGTACTAGCGGGCACAATGAGCAGTTCTTC	CASSPSTSGHNEQFF
16	-	TRBV5-5	TRBD1	TRBJ2-3	TGTGCCAGCAGCTTGTATGGGACAGGGAGCACAGATACGCAGTATTTT	CASSLYGTGSTDTQYF
15	once	TRBV7-9	-	TRBJ1-3	TGTGCCAGCAGCTCAAGGGGAGGGACTGGAAACACCATATATTTT	CASSSRGGTGNTIYF
15	once	TRBV5-1	TRBD1	TRBJ1-4	TGCGCCAGCAGCTTGGTAGGACAGGTAGATGAAAAACTGTTTTTT	CASSLVGQVDEKLFF
15	few	TRBV15	-	TRBJ1-1	TGTGCCACCAGCCGCGCTGGAGAAGGGGGCACTGAAGCTTTCTTT	CATSRAGEGGTEAFF
14	-	TRBV6-5	-	TRBJ2-2	TGTGCCAGCATCCCATACAGGGACCCCGGGGAGCTGTTTTTT	CASIPYRDPGELFF
17	-	TRBV15	TRBD1	TRBJ2-1	TGTGCCACCAGCGAGGACAGGGGTCCTCTCTCCTACAATGAGCAGTTCTTC	CATSEDRGPLSYNEQFF
12	-	TRBV29-1	-	TRBJ1-1	TGCAGCGTTGCACAAAAGAACACTGAAGCTTTCTTT	CSVAQKNTEAFF
14	-	TRBV2	TRBD1	TRBJ2-7	TGTGCCAGCGGGGGACAGGGTATCTCCTACGAGCAGTACTTC	CASGGQGISYEQYF
14	-	TRBV4-1	-	TRBJ1-4	TGCGCCAGCAGCCCAGGGGCAACTAATGAAAAACTGTTTTTT	CASSPGATNEKLFF
15	-	TRBV7-2	TRBD1	TRBJ1-4	TGTGCCAGCAGCTTAGAGGGGGCGTCGAGCGAAAAACTGTTTTTT	CASSLEGASSEKLFF
15	-	TRBV7-8	-	TRBJ1-6	TGTGCCAGCAGCTTAGAGCAGGGTAAAGGATCACCCCTCCACTTT	CASSLEQGKGSPLHF
14	once	TRBV4-1	-	TRBJ2-2	TGCGCCAGCAGCCAAGCAGGGAATAGCGGGGAGCTGTTTTTT	CASSQAGNSGELFF
18	-	TRBV24-1	-	TRBJ1-2	TGTGCCACCAGTGATTTGGTCGCAGGGGTACCTCCTAACTATGGCTACACCTTC	CATSDLVAGVPPNYGYTF
15	-	TRBV2	-	TRBJ2-1	TGTGCCAGCCGCCCGACGGGGTTTTCCTACAATGAGCAGTTCTTC	CASRPTGFSYNEQFF
13	-	TRBV30	TRBD2	TRBJ2-3	TGTGCCTGGAGTGTAAGCGGGGTAGATACGCAGTATTTT	CAWSVSGVDTQYF
14	-	TRBV19	-	TRBJ2-1	TGTGCCAGTTCTCTAGGTCCTGTTGGGAATGAGCAGTTCTTC	CASSLGPVGNEQFF
15	-	TRBV6-6	TRBD1	TRBJ2-3	TGTGCCAGCAGCTACGGACAGGGGGCTAGAAATACGCAGTATTTT	CASSYGQGARNTQYF
13	-	TRBV19	TRBD1	TRBJ2-3	TGTGCCAGTACGGACAGGACCCAAGATACGCAGTATTTT	CASTDRTQDTQYF
13	once	TRBV6-5	-	TRBJ1-1	TGTGCCAGCAGCTCGGGACAGAACACTGAAGCTTTCTTT	CASSSGQNTEAFF
12	-	TRBV19	-	TRBJ1-2	TGTGCCAGTAAGCCAGGCAACTATGGCTACACCTTC	CASKPGNYGYTF
15	-	TRBV7-9	TRBD1	TRBJ2-5	TGTGCCAGCTTAAGGACAGGGGGGTCTAGGGAGACCCAGTACTTC	CASLRTGGSRETQYF
12	-	TRBV29-1	-	TRBJ2-3	TGCAGCGTTGAGGGGCGGGGAGATACGCAGTATTTT	CSVEGRGDTQYF
14	-	TRBV18	TRBD1	TRBJ1-2	TGTGCCAGCTCACTGGACAGGCCGGGGCATGGCTACACCTTC	CASSLDRPGHGYTF
15	-	TRBV18	-	TRBJ1-5	TGTGCCAGCTCACCACTATCAGGGGGCAATCAGCCCCAGCATTTT	CASSPLSGGNQPQHF
17	-	TRBV5-5	TRBD1	TRBJ2-3	TGTGCCAGCAGCCCAGGGGACAGGAGGTTTAGTGGCGATACGCAGTATTTT	CASSPGDRRFSGDTQYF
15	-	TRBV27	-	TRBJ2-7	TGTGCCAGCAGCCCCGCCAGGAGGACCTCCTACGAGCAGTACTTC	CASSPARRTSYEQYF
15	-	TRBV14	-	TRBJ1-2	TGTGCCAGCAGCCAAGATATGAGGGAAGTCTATGGCTACACCTTC	CASSQDMREVYGYTF
13	-	TRBV30	-	TRBJ2-3	TGTGCCTGGACTGTTGGAGGCACAGATACGCAGTATTTT	CAWTVGGTDTQYF
15	few	TRBV4-1	-	TRBJ1-1	TGCGCCAGCAGCCAAGAATGGGAGGGCGACACTGAAGCTTTCTTT	CASSQEWEGDTEAFF
16	-	TRBV7-3	TRBD2	TRBJ2-3	TGTGCCAGCAGCTTAGGATCTAGCGGGGGACAGAATACGCAGTATTTT	CASSLGSSGGQNTQYF
14	-	TRBV28	TRBD1	TRBJ2-7	TGTGCCAGCAGTACTCGGACAGGCGGGTACGAGCAGTACTTC	CASSTRTGGYEQYF
13	-	TRBV19	TRBD1	TRBJ2-7	TGTGCCAGTAGCAAGACAGGGGGGTACGAGCAGTACTTC	CASSKTGGYEQYF
16	-	TRBV28	-	TRBJ1-2	TGTGCCAGCAGTTTGATCCCCGGGACCGGACGGGGGGGCTACACCTTC	CASSLIPGTGRGGYTF
14	-	TRBV6-5	TRBD1	TRBJ2-5	TGTGCCAGCAGAAGAGACAGGGTTCGAGAGACCCAGTACTTC	CASRRDRVRETQYF
13	-	TRBV30	-	TRBJ1-1	TGTGCCTGGAGTGTAACACGGGGTACTGAAGCTTTCTTT	CAWSVTRGTEAFF
17	-	TRBV5-1	TRBD1	TRBJ1-1	TGCGCCAGCAGCTCCCGGGACAGGGGGCTTGAGGGCACTGAAGCTTTCTTT	CASSSRDRGLEGTEAFF
17	-	TRBV13	TRBD2	TRBJ2-5	TGTGCCAGCAGCTTAGAAACCGGGGGGGCAGGAGGAAAGACCCAGTACTTC	CASSLETGGAGGKTQYF
13	once	TRBV12-3/TRBV12-4	TRBD1	TRBJ1-2	TGTGCCAGCAGTAAGACAGGGAACTATGGCTACACCTTC	CASSKTGNYGYTF